This TCR beta chain was identified in a study of human T cells and chemical hapten exposure. Study at large: Each patient's scalp received weekly diphenylcyclopropenone throughout the approximately 23-week study. Study-wide results and limits: No change in TCRs above 1 in 1000 frequency was produced by DPC sensitization.

Stated time point: patch test 1, 2 weeks after DPC sensitization. The treatment was: therapeutic diphenylcyclopropenone sensitization with weekly scalp DPC. Alopecia patients, 18 to 70 years old and DPC-suitable, served as donors. Individual cDNA molecules each carried unique molecular identifiers attached by the library. TCRdb recomputed calls from the RACE reads with MiXCR, one row per CDR3 protein. The repertoire holds about 380,000 distinct CDR3 sequences, with approximately 5.1% as singletons. The CDR3 has 12 residues. V lost 7 bases, J lost 5 bases, and 12 bases lay in between. The germline CDR1 and CDR2 sequences are MNHNY and SVGAGI (reference sequence). This clonotype occurred many times. Its specificity is unknown.

The receptor was isolated from a woman in her 50s with alopecia areata. Some clones in this sample may be carry-over from other donors' samples. The chain combines TRBV6-6 with TRBJ2-7; D not resolved. The sequencing used whole blood, collected in connection with sensitization to the hapten diphenylcyclopropenone (DPC). The chain's CDR3 is CASTGQVHEQYF. CDR3 nucleotide sequence: TGTGCCAGCACCGGTCAGGTCCACGAGCAGTACTTC.